This T cell receptor (beta chain) appears in the sequencing data of a study of somatic reversion in DOCK8 deficiency (dated by TCRdb to 2018 to 2020). For the study in its entirety: In the study, T cell receptor beta repertoires were compared across three groups: DOCK8-deficient patients, DOCK8-revertant patients and healthy volunteers. The study set out to investigate how, in DOCK8 deficiency, somatic reversion of pathogenic DOCK8 variants alters lymphocyte differentiation and function. The DOCK8-deficient patients included in the study had been previously reported.

Findings and caveats that apply to the study as a whole: The methods did not state, for each individual sample, whether the source material was whole blood or PBMCs.

CDR1 and CDR2 are read off the germline V gene (reference sequence) as MNHNY and SVGAGI. Counted from cysteine to phenylalanine, this CDR3 has 12 amino acids. The entry retains the CDR3 DNA only, 36 bases that are in frame from base 1. Healthy control blood was obtained from volunteer donors provided by blood services in Australia and France. Genomic DNA for TCR repertoire analysis was extracted from either whole blood samples or PBMCs. Comments on this clonotype: Its cognate antigen has yet to be identified. Germline and junction disagree at one end, which may indicate a read error.

The library was produced with multiplex PCR. Using EuroClonality-NGS primers, the TRB libraries were generated through a one-step amplicon PCR run on 100 ng genomic DNA. Sequencing of the TRB amplicons was done on Illumina MiSeq instruments using 2 x 250 bp version 2 chemistry. The source study handled its data this way. IMGT/HighV-QUEST was the tool used for both primary TRB sequence analysis and V(D)J annotation. VDJtools was used to assess repertoire diversity and composition after nonfunctional clones were removed and samples were downsampled for comparisons between samples. TCRdb cleaned the public reads at Q25 with fastp, built clones with MiXCR and kept in-frame beta chains. Rows matching on CDR3 protein sequence are summarized as one entry with the most common DNA and genes. The V and J calls follow TCRdb's processing rather than the paper's. The sample table contains about 2,600 distinct CDR3 sequences; only one count was recorded for more than 25% of them. The leading ten clones occupy more than 9% of the sample.

The origin of this receptor is a human donor in good health. The V and J genes are TRBV6-6 and TRBJ1-4; 7 middle bases align to TRBD1. Material: peripheral blood. The sequenced DNA: TGTGCCAGCAGCTCTCCCAGGGGGATCGGGATTTTT. This codes for CASSSPRGIGIF.